These T cell receptor beta chains were read from a single sample in a study of T cells after yellow fever vaccination. TCRdb fed the 5' RACE reads into MiXCR, producing one record per CDR3 protein. The profile covers some 500,000 distinct CDR3 sequences, with around an eighth appearing a single time and 11% to 15% taken by the ten largest. The material was PBMCs, obtained on the day of the yellow fever booster vaccination. The source of these receptors is a man aged 25-45 years who received the YFV17D yellow fever vaccine. Each CDR3 is given with its conserved first and last residue. Each record gives: J gene, clone size, V gene, D gene, CDR3 DNA, CDR3 protein. D genes are given only for firm matches. Size is stated for part of the rows, as once, few or many counts, or as a class when the clone is expanded.

TRBJ1-5 medium-sized TRBV25-1 NA TGTGCCAGCAGTGATCAGGGTCTGAAGCAGCCCCAGCATTTT CASSDQGLKQPQHF
TRBJ2-1 few TRBV12-5 NA TGTGCTAGTGCCCGTGAGGTCCCGTTGGATGAGCAGTTCTTC CASAREVPLDEQFF
TRBJ1-2 NA TRBV4-3 NA TGCGCCAGCAGCCAAGGGGGGAAAACTAACTATGGCTACACCTTC CASSQGGKTNYGYTF
TRBJ2-7 few TRBV6-1 TRBD2 TGTGCCAGAGAAAAACCGGGACTACAATACGAGCAGTACTTC CAREKPGLQYEQYF
TRBJ2-1 NA TRBV28 TRBD1 TGTGCCATGGGCCCCGGGTTGGGGACAGGGTTCTCCAATGAGCAGTTCTTC CAMGPGLGTGFSNEQFF
TRBJ2-3 NA TRBV14 NA TGTGCCAGCAGCCAAGACCTAAACACAGATACGCAGTATTTT CASSQDLNTDTQYF
TRBJ1-4 NA TRBV9 TRBD1 TGTGCCAGCAGCCCGGGACAGCCGGCAAAACTGTTTTTT CASSPGQPAKLFF
TRBJ2-2 few TRBV12-3/TRBV12-4 TRBD2 TGTGCCAGCAGCGCACTAGCGGGGGTGAACACCGGGGAGCTGTTTTTT CASSALAGVNTGELFF
TRBJ2-3 NA TRBV20-1 NA TGCAGTGTCAGGGAAGGGAGTTGGGGAACAGATACGCAGTATTTT CSVREGSWGTDTQYF
TRBJ2-3 NA TRBV5-4 TRBD1 TGTGCCAGCGGGACAGGAGATGCCGATACGCAGTATTTT CASGTGDADTQYF
TRBJ1-2 few TRBV6-5 NA TGTGCCAGCAGTTACTCGAAACCGTCTAACTATGGCTACACCTTC CASSYSKPSNYGYTF
TRBJ2-1 NA TRBV25-1 NA TGTGCCAGCAGCCACGGGAGTTCTTTATACAATGAGCAGTTCTTC CASSHGSSLYNEQFF
TRBJ2-5 NA TRBV15 NA TGTGCCACCAGCAGCGGGAGTAGCGAGACCCAGTACTTC CATSSGSSETQYF
TRBJ2-4 many TRBV5-1 TRBD1 TGCGCCAGCAGCTTGGAGGGACAGGGGGCGAACATTCAGTACTTC CASSLEGQGANIQYF
TRBJ2-2 NA TRBV7-9 NA TGTGCCAGCCTCGCGGAGAACACCGGGGAGCTGTTTTTT CASLAENTGELFF
TRBJ1-3 few TRBV20-1 NA TGCAGTGCTCGGACAGTCTCTGGAAACACCATATATTTT CSARTVSGNTIYF
TRBJ2-1 few TRBV6-2/TRBV6-3 NA TGTGCCAGCAGTTACTCGAGGGGGGTACTCTCCTACAATGAGCAGTTCTTC CASSYSRGVLSYNEQFF
TRBJ2-1 NA TRBV4-3 TRBD2 TGCGCCAGCAGCCAAGACGGACTAGCGGGACTAAATGAGCAGTTCTTC CASSQDGLAGLNEQFF
TRBJ2-7 NA TRBV7-2 NA TGTGCCAGCAGCGCGGACTACCCGGATGGGCAGTACTTC CASSADYPDGQYF
TRBJ2-3 many TRBV29-1 NA TGCAGCGTTGAAGTTGGCACAGATACGCAGTATTTT CSVEVGTDTQYF
TRBJ2-3 many TRBV5-1 TRBD2 TGCGCCAGCCTAGCGGACACAGATACGCAGTATTTT CASLADTDTQYF
TRBJ1-6 few TRBV12-3/TRBV12-4 NA TGTGCCAGCAGCCCGGGGGGGGGAACACCCCTCCACTTT CASSPGGGTPLHF
TRBJ2-7 NA TRBV11-2 NA TGTGCCAGCAGCTTAGAGGTAGCGAAAGGACCCGCGTACGAGCAGTACTTC CASSLEVAKGPAYEQYF
TRBJ2-3 few TRBV20-1 TRBD2 TGCAGTGCAACCGGACTAGCGGGAGTGCCGGATACGCAGTATTTT CSATGLAGVPDTQYF
TRBJ2-3 many TRBV9 NA TGTGCCAGCAGCCCCCACACAGATACGCAGTATTTT CASSPHTDTQYF
TRBJ1-2 NA TRBV5-1 TRBD1 TGCGCCAGCAGCCGGACAGGGGTCCGTGGTGGCTACACCTTC CASSRTGVRGGYTF